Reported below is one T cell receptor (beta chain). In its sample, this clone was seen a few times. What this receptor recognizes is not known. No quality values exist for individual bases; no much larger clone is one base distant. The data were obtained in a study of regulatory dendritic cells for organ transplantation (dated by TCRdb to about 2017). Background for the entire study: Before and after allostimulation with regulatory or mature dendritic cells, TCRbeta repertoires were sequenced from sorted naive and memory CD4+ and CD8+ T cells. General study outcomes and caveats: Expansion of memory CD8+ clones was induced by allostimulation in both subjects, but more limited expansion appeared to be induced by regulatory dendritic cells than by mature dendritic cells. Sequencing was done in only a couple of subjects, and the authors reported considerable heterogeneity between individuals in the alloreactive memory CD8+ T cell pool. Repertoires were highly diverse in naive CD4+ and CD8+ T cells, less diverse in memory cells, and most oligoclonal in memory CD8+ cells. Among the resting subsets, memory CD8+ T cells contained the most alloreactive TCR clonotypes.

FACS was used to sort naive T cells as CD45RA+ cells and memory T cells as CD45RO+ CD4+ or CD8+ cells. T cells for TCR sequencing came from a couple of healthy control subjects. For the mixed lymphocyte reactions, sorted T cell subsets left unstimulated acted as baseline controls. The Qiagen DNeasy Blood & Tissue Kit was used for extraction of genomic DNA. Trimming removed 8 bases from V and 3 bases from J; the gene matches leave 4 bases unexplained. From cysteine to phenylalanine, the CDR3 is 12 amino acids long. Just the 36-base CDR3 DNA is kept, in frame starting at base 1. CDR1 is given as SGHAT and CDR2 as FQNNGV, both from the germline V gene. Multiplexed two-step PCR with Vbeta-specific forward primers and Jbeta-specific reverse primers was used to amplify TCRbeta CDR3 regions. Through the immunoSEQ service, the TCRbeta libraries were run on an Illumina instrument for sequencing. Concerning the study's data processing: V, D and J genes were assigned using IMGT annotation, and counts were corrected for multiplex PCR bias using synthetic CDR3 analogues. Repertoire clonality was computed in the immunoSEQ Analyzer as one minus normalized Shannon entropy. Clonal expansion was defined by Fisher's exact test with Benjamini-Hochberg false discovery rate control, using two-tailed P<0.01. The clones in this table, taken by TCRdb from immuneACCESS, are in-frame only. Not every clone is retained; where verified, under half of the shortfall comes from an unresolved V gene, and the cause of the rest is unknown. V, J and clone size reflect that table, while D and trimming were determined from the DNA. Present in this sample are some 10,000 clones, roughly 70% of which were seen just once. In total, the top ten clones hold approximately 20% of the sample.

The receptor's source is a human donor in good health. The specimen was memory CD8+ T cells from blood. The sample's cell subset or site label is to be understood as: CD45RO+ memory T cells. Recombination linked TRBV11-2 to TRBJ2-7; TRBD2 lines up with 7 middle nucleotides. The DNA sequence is TGTGCCAGCTCTGCGGGAGACTACGAGCAGTACTTC. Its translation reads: CASSAGDYEQYF.